This entry lists 29 T cell receptor beta chains sequenced from one sample in a study of cytomegalovirus exposure and HLA in healthy donors. A multiplex PCR was run with 60 Vbeta primers and 13 Jbeta primers. Libraries were prepared by immunoSEQ multiplex PCR; TCRdb keeps only in-frame clonotypes and omits some of them. The sample yields approximately 130,000 clones, 81% seen once. Input material: PBMCs. Receptor source: a man between 40 and 49 years old in good health and CMV-seronegative.

The sample holds a few counts of this clone. This chain connects TRBV2 to TRBJ2-6; TRBD2 aligns across 7 bases. Losses at the gene ends were 7 bases for V and 0 bases for J; bases not matched to a gene: 9. The CDR3 is 17 residues long. Germline V CDR1 and CDR2: SNHLY, FYNNEI. The CDR3 is CASTPRSGNSGANVLTF. As DNA, the CDR3 is TGTGCCAGCACCCCGCGGAGCGGGAACTCTGGGGCCAACGTCCTGACTTTC.

This chain connects TRBV5-1 to TRBJ1-2; D unresolved. Trimming took 0 bases from V and 13 from J, leaving 10 bases between them. CDR1 SGHRS and CDR2 YFSETQ come from the germline V gene. This CDR3 region has 11 residues. The CDR3 coding sequence is TGCGCCAGCAGCTTGGAGGCGGGGTGCACCTTC. Translating gives CASSLEAGCTF.

The rearrangement links TRBV7-3 to TRBJ2-7; perhaps TRBD2 as D (6 bases). The CDR3 is made up of 15 amino acids. CDR1 is SGHTA, CDR2 FQGTGA, per germline. The V end lost 5 bases, the J end lost 1 base, and 15 bases lay between the germline ends. CDR3 in amino acids: CASSPGTSQSYEQYF. As DNA, the CDR3 is TGTGCCAGCAGCCCAGGGACTTCACAATCCTACGAGCAGTACTTC. The variable domain in full, with the rest retrieved from reference TRBV7-3 and TRBJ2-7, is GAGVSQTPSNKVTEKGKYVELRCDPISGHTALYWYRQSLGQGPEFLIYFQGTGAADDSGLPNDRFFAVRPEGSVSTLKIQRTERGDSAVYLCASSPGTSQSYEQYFGPGTRLTVT.

The V gene is TRBV5-1, the J gene TRBJ2-5; 9 bases align to TRBD2. The CDR3 has 15 residues. Germline V gives CDR1 SGHRS, CDR2 YFSETQ. V lost 0 bases and J lost 5; bases outside the gene matches: 5. CDR3 sequence (DNA): TGCGCCAGCAGCTTGGAAAGCGGGGGGACGGAGACCCAGTACTTC. It codes for CASSLESGGTETQYF.

V and J are TRBV28 and TRBJ2-7; TRBD2 matches at 8 bases. The germline V gene has CDR1 MDHEN and CDR2 SYDVKM. The CDR3 covers 14 residues. V lost 6 bases to trimming and J lost 3 bases; unmatched junction nucleotides: 7. CDR3 DNA sequence: TGTGCCAGCAGCTGGACTAGCAGAAACTACGAGCAGTACTTC. Translated, it gives CASSWTSRNYEQYF.

V usage is TRBV6-4 and J usage is TRBJ2-3, with TRBD2 identical over 9 bases. The V and J ends lost 4 bases and 10 bases, in that order; junction bases with no gene match: 6. In germline, CDR1 is MRHNA, CDR2 SNTAGT. This CDR3 is 13 amino acids long. For the CDR3, the DNA is TGTGCCAGCAGTGGGGACGGCGGGGGGGCGCAGTATTTT. Its protein is CASSGDGGGAQYF.

CDR3 in DNA: TGTGCCAGCAGCTTAGCCGCGGGGGGGCCGCGCGAGCAGTACTTC. As protein: CASSLAAGGPREQYF. V usage is TRBV7-2 and J usage is TRBJ2-7, with 9 bases matching TRBD2. The CDR3 has 15 residues. J was trimmed by 6 bases and V by 0 bases; bases with no gene match: 6. Looked up from germline, CDR1 is SGHTA and CDR2 is FQGNSA.

The chain combines TRBV9 with TRBJ1-1, with D perhaps TRBD1 (5 bases). In germline, CDR1 is SGDLS, CDR2 YYNGEE. V was trimmed by 0 bases and J by 0 bases, leaving 9 bases between them. This CDR3 is built from 15 residues. The CDR3 sequence: CASSVGGGVNTEAFF. The CDR3 coding sequence is TGTGCCAGCAGCGTAGGGGGGGGAGTGAACACTGAAGCTTTCTTT.

V usage is TRBV6-1 and J usage is TRBJ1-2, with 9 bases identical to TRBD1. The junction had 5 bases not matched to a gene; V was cut back by 8 bases and J by 4 bases. The CDR3 covers 13 residues. CDR1 and CDR2 (germline): MNHNS, SASEGT. The CDR3 loop reads CASAGQGGYGYTF. CDR3 nucleotide sequence: TGTGCCAGCGCGGGACAGGGTGGCTATGGCTACACCTTC.

The V and J genes are TRBV2 and TRBJ1-2; a weak D match, TRBD1 (6 bases). V lost 6 bases, J lost 0 bases, and 14 bases lay in between. This CDR3 comprises 15 residues. Germline values: CDR1 SNHLY, CDR2 FYNNEI. Here the CDR3 DNA reads TGTGCCAGCAGCGCGACAGGTTTAGCTAACTATGGCTACACCTTC. Its protein is CASSATGLANYGYTF.

The V call is TRBV6-5, the J call TRBJ2-1; 10 bases are shared with TRBD1. With V trimmed by 8 bases and J by 8 bases, 9 bases remained unmatched. The V gene's germline CDR1 is MNHEY and CDR2 SVGAGI. The CDR3 runs 14 residues. The CDR3 DNA sequence: TGTGCCAGCGGCAGACAGGGGGCTAGGTATGAGCAGTTCTTC. Translation gives CASGRQGARYEQFF.

The gene calls are TRBV5-6 and TRBJ2-2; 10 bases match TRBD2. CDR1 is SGHDT and CDR2 is YYEEEE in the germline V gene. After removal of 4 bases from V and 8 bases from J, the junction contained 5 bases not matched to a gene. The CDR3 consists of 14 residues. Written as DNA, the CDR3 is TGTGCCAGCAGCAGGACTAGCGGATGGGGGGAGCTGTTTTTT. Translation: CASSRTSGWGELFF. Using reference TRBV5-6 and TRBJ2-2 for the parts outside the CDR3, the full variable domain is DAGVTQSPTHLIKTRGQQVTLRCSPKSGHDTVSWYQQALGQGPQFIFQYYEEEERQRGNFPDRFSGHQFPNYSSELNVNALLLGDSALYLCASSRTSGWGELFFGEGSRLTVL.

The CDR3 spells CASTPGRSGNTIYF. The CDR3 nucleotides read TGTGCCAGCACACCAGGAAGATCTGGAAACACCATATATTTT. This chain uses TRBV5-4 with TRBJ1-3; D is ambiguous. V lost 6 bases and J lost 1, with 11 bases in between. Germline lookup yields CDR1 SGHNT and CDR2 YYREEE (reference sequence). CDR3 length equals 14 residues.

V and J are TRBV2 and TRBJ1-5; D possibly corresponds to TRBD1 (5 bases). CDR3 length equals 15 residues. CDR1 is SNHLY, CDR2 FYNNEI, per germline. V was pared by 5 bases and J by 11 bases, with 22 bases between. The CDR3 nucleotides read TGTGCCAGCAGTACCTTGGGCGGGGGGATCTCCGCCCAGCATTTT. It yields the protein CASSTLGGGISAQHF.

CDR3 DNA sequence: TGTGCCTGGATGGCGGGAGAGACCCAGTACTTC. This translates into CAWMAGETQYF. The chain links TRBV30 to TRBJ2-5, with D perhaps TRBD2 (5 bases). Germline V lookup: CDR1 GTSNPN, CDR2 SVGIG (reference sequence). Between the trimmed V and J ends, which lost 4 bases and 4 bases, there was a span of 7 bases. The CDR3 extends over 11 amino acids.

This clone is a singleton in its sample. The chain combines TRBV7-9 with TRBJ2-6, with D unresolved. This CDR3 is built from 15 residues. In germline, CDR1 is SEHNR, CDR2 FQNEAQ (reference sequence). Trimming stripped 1 base from V and 0 bases from J, with 4 bases between. This CDR3 reads CASSLGSSGANVLTF. The CDR3, as DNA: TGTGCCAGCAGCTTAGGGAGCTCTGGGGCCAACGTCCTGACTTTC.

The V and J genes are TRBV12-2 and TRBJ1-2; the D call of TRBD1 is as the table states it, not checked on the DNA. TRBV12-2 is described as a pseudogene. This CDR3 is 17 amino acids long. CDR3 coding DNA: TGTGCAAGTCGCTTAGCGTTAGTCGGCAGGCAAAACTATGGCTACACCTTC. Its protein is CASRLALVGRQNYGYTF.

This clone has a handful of counts. This chain connects TRBV5-1 to TRBJ2-7; 7 bases are a match to TRBD2. Unmatched junction bases numbered 5, after V lost 0 bases and J lost 5 bases. Per the germline V gene, CDR1 is SGHRS and CDR2 is YFSETQ. This CDR3 spans 14 amino acids. CDR3 coding DNA: TGCGCCAGCAGCTTGGGACTAGCTAAGGACGAGCAGTACTTC. Protein: CASSLGLAKDEQYF.

The genes are TRBV10-3 and TRBJ1-6; TRBD1 might be the D (5 bases). The CDR3 length is 16 residues. CDR1 is ENHRY, CDR2 SYGVKD, per germline. V was cut by 2 bases and J by 0 bases, with 8 bases left in between. The CDR3 spells CAISEGGSSYNSPLHF. The CDR3 DNA sequence: TGTGCCATCAGTGAGGGGGGGAGCTCCTATAATTCACCCCTCCACTTT.

The CDR3 DNA sequence: TGTGCCAGCAGTTACTCGAGGGGAGGCGGGGGCTACACCTTC. It yields the protein CASSYSRGGGGYTF. The rearrangement joins TRBV6-6 to TRBJ1-2; maybe TRBD1 (5 bases). Per the germline V gene, CDR1 is MNHNY and CDR2 is SVGAGI (reference sequence). V was cut by 0 bases and J by 8 bases, with 13 bases left in between. The CDR3 loop spans 14 amino acids.

The V call is TRBV4-2, the J call TRBJ2-7, with a possible D match to TRBD2 (7 bases). This CDR3 contains 15 residues. V lost 0 bases to trimming and J lost 3 bases, with 12 bases between them. In germline, CDR1 is LGHNA, CDR2 YNFKEQ. CDR3 region: CASSQEAGANYEQYF. CDR3 nucleotides: TGTGCCAGCAGCCAAGAGGCGGGGGCGAACTACGAGCAGTACTTC.

This chain uses TRBV5-1 with TRBJ2-1; tentatively, D is TRBD2 (7 bases). Trimming took off 5 bases at V and 9 bases at J, with 18 bases between the two ends. The CDR3 loop spans 14 amino acids. Germline lookup yields CDR1 SGHRS and CDR2 YFSETQ. DNA for the CDR3: TGCGCCAGCAGGGGTGGGGGGGCTGAGGTTGAGCAGTTCTTC. This gives the protein CASRGGGAEVEQFF.

The genes are TRBV29-1 and TRBJ1-1; D is perhaps TRBD1 (5 bases). V lost 7 bases to trimming and J lost 1 base, with 13 bases between them. Germline values: CDR1 SQVTM, CDR2 ANQGSEA. The CDR3 totals 13 residues. The CDR3: CSGIQATNTEAFF. The DNA for the CDR3 is TGCAGCGGAATACAGGCGACGAACACTGAAGCTTTCTTT.

The chain combines TRBV6-5 with TRBJ1-2; no definite D call. This CDR3 has 13 residues. V lost 8 bases and J 5 bases, leaving 15 bases between the germline ends. In germline, CDR1 is MNHEY, CDR2 SVGAGI. CDR3 bases: TGTGCCAGCTGGGTTGGAGATCCGTATGGCTACACCTTC. Its translation is CASWVGDPYGYTF.

This clone was found once. This chain connects TRBV5-4 to TRBJ2-3; possible D gene TRBD1, 7 bases. This CDR3 has 15 residues. The germline V gene encodes CDR1 SGHNT and CDR2 YYREEE (reference sequence). V was cut by 2 bases and J by 2 bases, with 12 bases left in between. The CDR3 sequence: CASSFGGGSTDTQYF. CDR3 nucleotide sequence: TGTGCCAGCAGCTTCGGAGGGGGCTCCACAGATACGCAGTATTTT.

V gene TRBV21-1 combines with J gene TRBJ2-5; the table's D call TRBD2 went unverified against the DNA. TRBV21-1 is labeled a pseudogene. The CDR3 spans 21 residues. CDR3 region: CASSKGGPGLAGGPFGETQYF. The CDR3 DNA sequence: TGTGCCAGCAGCAAAGGAGGGCCGGGACTAGCGGGAGGGCCCTTTGGGGAGACCCAGTACTTC.

The chain uses TRBV9 and TRBJ2-5; the D gene is possibly TRBD1 (6 bases). CDR1 SGDLS and CDR2 YYNGEE come from the germline V gene. This CDR3 contains 13 residues. Trimming shortened V by 3 bases and J by 5 bases, and 11 bases separated the two germline ends. This CDR3 reads CASSGQAGETQYF. CDR3 nucleotides: TGTGCCAGCAGCGGACAGGCTGGGGAGACCCAGTACTTC.

The genes are TRBV2 and TRBJ2-7, with TRBD1 identical over 7 bases. Germline CDR1 reads SNHLY; CDR2 reads FYNNEI. Trimming removed 3 bases from V and 7 bases from J; junction bases left unmatched: 9. This CDR3 comprises 14 residues. CDR3 bases: TGTGCCAGCAGTGAGACGGGGACAGCAATTGAGCAGTACTTC. Protein sequence: CASSETGTAIEQYF.

The CDR3 is CASSPQAGTASRGTQYF. The CDR3 region has the DNA TGTGCCAGTAGTCCCCAAGCCGGGACAGCGAGTAGAGGTACGCAGTATTTT. V is TRBV19 and J is TRBJ2-3; 7 positions match TRBD1. The V gene end was trimmed by 5 bases and the J gene end by 8 bases; junction bases not matched to a gene: 19. CDR1 and CDR2 (germline): LNHDA, SQIVND (reference sequence). The CDR3 runs 17 residues.